This TCR beta chain was sequenced in a study of shared clonotypes between healthy human individuals. The germline gives CDR1 MNHEY, CDR2 SVGAGI. This CDR3 has 16 amino acids. With V trimmed by 2 bases and J by 6 bases, 7 bases remained unmatched. The study's findings and limits: It was only blood that was sampled, and tissue repertoires likely differ.

On this clone: What it recognizes is unknown.

The data were produced by immunoSEQ multiplex PCR, yet TCRdb's version contains in-frame clones alone and is incomplete. The sample includes roughly 2.1 million clones, about 93% of them seen just once. It was CD45RO-negative cells, positively selected for CCR7, that made up naive CD8 cells, with terminally differentiated effector memory CD45RA+ cells excluded. Sequencing was carried out using naive CD8+ T cells from PBMCs. This sequence was found in a man aged 18 to 29 in good health. Some clones in this sample may be carry-over from other donors' samples. The chain joins TRBV6-5 to TRBJ2-2; 9 bases agree with TRBD2. The CDR3 DNA follows: TGTGCCAGCAGTTACGGGCTGGCGGGAGGGGCCGGGGAGCTGTTTTTT. Protein: CASSYGLAGGAGELFF.